This passage covers 22 T cell receptor beta chains from one sample sequenced in a study of cytomegalovirus exposure and HLA in healthy donors. The primer mix had 60 Vbeta and 13 Jbeta primers. Some clones are missing from TCRdb's copy, which holds only in-frame ones; the method was immunoSEQ multiplex PCR. Of about 200,000 clones in the sample, approximately 82% were seen once. The sample consisted of PBMCs. The receptors come from a woman aged 18-29 years in good health and CMV-seronegative.

The genes are TRBV7-8 and TRBJ1-4, with TRBD1 as a possible D gene (6 bases). Looked up from germline, CDR1 is SGHVS and CDR2 is FQNEAQ. The CDR3 runs to 15 residues. The germline V and J ends were trimmed by 2 bases and 2 bases, with 9 bases remaining between them. The CDR3 sequence: CASSLRTVTNEKLFF. The CDR3 nucleotides are TGTGCCAGCAGCTTACGGACAGTCACTAATGAAAAACTGTTTTTT.

This chain joins TRBV11-2 and TRBJ2-1, with 14 bases matching TRBD2. V lost 1 base and J lost 10; bases outside the gene matches: 3. Germline-derived CDR1 and CDR2 are SGHAT and FQNNGV. The CDR3 loop spans 15 amino acids. CDR3 DNA sequence: TGTGCCAGCAGCTTAGGGCGGACTAGCGGGAGGGAGCAGTTCTTC. The encoded protein is CASSLGRTSGREQFF. Full variable domain (rest looked up from reference TRBV11-2 and TRBJ2-1): EAGVAQSPRYKIIEKRQSVAFWCNPISGHATLYWYQQILGQGPKLLIQFQNNGVVDDSQLPKDRFSAERLKGVDSTLKIQPAKLEDSAVYLCASSLGRTSGREQFFGPGTRLTVL.

The V call is TRBV9, the J call TRBJ1-2, with D hard to call. There are 11 residues in the CDR3. V lost 10 bases and J 5 bases, leaving 12 bases between the germline ends. CDR1 is SGDLS and CDR2 is YYNGEE in the germline V gene. The CDR3 loop reads CAAPLVYGYTF. The CDR3 DNA follows: TGTGCCGCGCCATTGGTTTATGGCTACACCTTC.

The chain recombines TRBV4-3 with TRBJ2-7; 11 nucleotides match TRBD2. V was pared by 4 bases and J by 0 bases, with 8 bases of the junction left unmatched. Per germline, CDR1 LGHNA and CDR2 YSLEER. CDR3 size: 17 residues. The CDR3 DNA sequence: TGCGCCAGCAGCCGAGACCCACTAGCGGGAGACTCCTACGAGCAGTACGTC. This encodes CASSRDPLAGDSYEQYV.

The rearrangement joins TRBV10-3 to TRBJ1-1; 8 bases fit TRBD1. The CDR3 length is 14 residues. CDR1 is ENHRY and CDR2 is SYGVKD in the germline V gene. The J segment lost 4 bases and the V segment lost 6 bases, leaving 7 bases of the junction unmatched. The CDR3 region has the DNA TGTGCCATCAGGGACAGGGAGGGGAGCACTGAAGCTTTCTTT. Residues: CAIRDREGSTEAFF.

This clone has just one count. The chain links TRBV7-9 to TRBJ1-2; no clear D gene. CDR1 and CDR2 from the germline V gene are SEHNR and FQNEAQ (reference sequence). CDR3 length equals 14 residues. V dropped 5 bases and J dropped 0 bases, with 10 bases sitting between them. The CDR3: CASSPPGTNYGYTF. The DNA for the CDR3 is TGTGCCAGCAGCCCTCCGGGGACTAACTATGGCTACACCTTC.

This clone was counted a few times. This rearrangement joins TRBV6-5 to TRBJ1-5; TRBD1 might be the D (5 bases). V dropped 2 bases and J dropped 6 bases, with 14 bases sitting between them. The CDR3 is made up of 15 amino acids. The germline V gene encodes CDR1 MNHEY and CDR2 SVGAGI. CDR3 sequence reads: CASSYDSTESQPQHF. Written as DNA, the CDR3 is TGTGCCAGCAGTTACGACAGCACGGAGAGTCAGCCCCAGCATTTT.

Only a few counts were recorded for this clone. This chain connects TRBV19 to TRBJ1-1; D perhaps matches TRBD1 (6 bases). Germline V lookup: CDR1 LNHDA, CDR2 SQIVND (reference sequence). This CDR3 region has 15 residues. Trimming stripped 3 bases from V and 6 bases from J, with 17 bases between. CDR3 sequence (DNA): TGTGCCAGTAGTATCATCCCCGGGGGGGGCCCTGAAGCTTTCTTT. Amino acids: CASSIIPGGGPEAFF.

This sequence joins TRBV10-2 and TRBJ2-1; D possibly corresponds to TRBD2 (6 bases). Trimming left V 10 bases short and J 5 bases short, with 30 bases between. Germline assignment: CDR1 WSHSY and CDR2 SAAADI. The CDR3 covers 18 residues. CDR3 in amino acids: CANTSGAGHPLGDNEQFF. DNA of the CDR3: TGCGCCAACACAAGTGGAGCGGGCCACCCCTTGGGGGACAATGAGCAGTTCTTC.

This rearrangement joins TRBV19 to TRBJ2-1, with D maybe TRBD1 (6 bases). V was shortened by 4 bases and J by 4 bases, with 11 bases between the two germline ends. The CDR3 contains 14 residues. Germline CDR1 and CDR2: LNHDA and SQIVND (reference sequence). The CDR3 reads CASSTYRDYNEQFF. In nucleotides, the CDR3 is TGTGCCAGTAGTACATACAGGGATTACAATGAGCAGTTCTTC.

This clone was seen a handful of times. Other nucleotide sequences from this sample produce the same CDR3. V usage is TRBV28 and J usage is TRBJ2-5; 8 bases are shared with TRBD1. V lost 1 base, J lost 5 bases, and 3 bases stayed unmatched. Germline V gene data show CDR1 as MDHEN and CDR2 as SYDVKM. The CDR3 totals 14 residues. The CDR3 DNA is TGTGCCAGCAGTTTATCAGACAGGGGCGAGACCCAGTACTTC. It encodes CASSLSDRGETQYF. Full variable domain (rest looked up from reference TRBV28 and TRBJ2-5): DVKVTQSSRYLVKRTGEKVFLECVQDMDHENMFWYRQDPGLGLRLIYFSYDVKMKEKGDIPEGYSVSREKKERFSLILESASTNQTSMYLCASSLSDRGETQYFGPGTRLLVL.

V and J are TRBV6-1 and TRBJ2-3; 8 positions agree with TRBD2. The CDR3 has 15 residues. Germline V lookup: CDR1 MNHNS, CDR2 SASEGT. The ends lost 5 bases at V and 0 bases at J; junction bases unmatched: 4. Written as DNA, the CDR3 is TGTGCCAGCAGTTTTTCTAGCGGGAGCACAGATACGCAGTATTTT. As protein: CASSFSSGSTDTQYF.

The J gene is TRBJ2-1, the V gene TRBV10-2, with TRBD1 identical over 10 bases. In germline, CDR1 is WSHSY, CDR2 SAAADI. V dropped 5 bases and J dropped 3; count of bases not matched to a gene: 4. The CDR3 totals 15 residues. The DNA for the CDR3 is TGCGCCAGCAGTTCCCGGGACAGGGGCTACAATGAGCAGTTCTTC. This encodes CASSSRDRGYNEQFF.

The chain links TRBV19 to TRBJ1-4; 11 nucleotides line up with TRBD1. This CDR3 has 15 residues. Germline V CDR1 and CDR2: LNHDA, SQIVND (reference sequence). V trimming: 6 bases; J trimming: 3 bases; junction bases outside the gene matches: 3. The CDR3 region is CASRWDRGANEKLFF. CDR3 coding DNA: TGTGCCAGTAGATGGGACAGGGGGGCTAATGAAAAACTGTTTTTT.

V is TRBV30 and J is TRBJ1-2; D not certain. With 6 bases removed from V and 3 bases from J, the gap between germline ends came to 11 bases. This CDR3 spans 12 amino acids. Germline lookup yields CDR1 GTSNPN and CDR2 SVGIG (reference sequence). The CDR3 DNA follows: TGTGCCTGTTTGAGGGATGACTATGGCTACACCTTC. Translating gives CACLRDDYGYTF.

The J gene is TRBJ2-5, the V gene TRBV10-1, with D possibly being TRBD2 (5 bases). Deletions cut 0 bases from V and 3 bases from J, with 8 bases between. The CDR3 consists of 14 residues. Germline V lookup: CDR1 WNHNN, CDR2 SYGVQD (reference sequence). The CDR3 loop reads CASSESGKEETQYF. The CDR3 DNA follows: TGCGCCAGCAGTGAGTCCGGGAAGGAAGAGACCCAGTACTTC.

V usage is TRBV29-1 and J usage is TRBJ2-7; tentatively, D is TRBD1 (5 bases). Trimming removed 3 bases from V and 9 bases from J, with 12 bases in between. This CDR3 region has 11 residues. Germline CDR1 reads SQVTM; CDR2 reads ANQGSEA. For the CDR3, the DNA is TGCAGCGTTGATCGGCAGGGCGGGCAGTACTTC. Translation gives CSVDRQGGQYF.

As regards this clone: The same CDR3 is also encoded by other DNA sequences in this sample. This chain links TRBV30 with TRBJ1-6; D might be TRBD1 (6 bases). Deletions cut 4 bases from V and 4 bases from J, with 8 bases between. The CDR3 runs 13 residues. Germline V lookup: CDR1 GTSNPN, CDR2 SVGIG (reference sequence). The CDR3 protein is CAWTGQYNSPLHF. Here the CDR3 DNA reads TGTGCCTGGACAGGACAGTATAATTCACCCCTCCACTTT.

The CDR3: CASSSHRGRNIQYF. The CDR3 bases are TGTGCCAGCAGCTCACACAGGGGCAGAAACATTCAGTACTTC. The V gene is TRBV7-2, the J gene TRBJ2-4, with 7 bases matching TRBD1. The CDR3 sequence is 14 residues long. The germline CDR1 and CDR2 sequences are SGHTA and FQGNSA. Trimming cost V 4 bases and J 6 bases; bases outside gene matches: 6.

This chain's CDR3 is CASSSVVQDRFLNEQFF. DNA of the CDR3: TGTGCCAGCAGCTCTGTAGTTCAGGACAGGTTCCTTAATGAGCAGTTCTTC. The J gene is TRBJ2-1, the V gene TRBV7-9; 7 bases match TRBD1. Trimming took 4 bases from V and 7 from J; bases not matched to a gene: 16. Germline CDR1 and CDR2: SEHNR and FQNEAQ (reference sequence). The CDR3 has 17 amino acids.

This clone was detected only once. The rearrangement uses TRBV28 and TRBJ2-5, with D perhaps matching TRBD2 (5 bases). The germline gives CDR1 MDHEN, CDR2 SYDVKM. The CDR3 contains 11 residues. Deletions cut 7 bases from V and 4 bases from J, with 7 bases between. CDR3 DNA: TGTGCCAGCAAAGGGAGAGAGACCCAGTACTTC. Translated, it gives CASKGRETQYF.

The chain carries TRBV9 and TRBJ2-4, with 11 bases identical to TRBD2. J gave up 1 base and V 0 bases, and 12 bases lay outside the gene matches. Germline CDR1 reads SGDLS; CDR2 reads YYNGEE. This CDR3 has 20 amino acids. The CDR3 region is CASSVVRVVAGGPAKNIQYF. The CDR3 DNA sequence: TGTGCCAGCAGCGTAGTCAGGGTGGTAGCGGGAGGGCCCGCCAAAAACATTCAGTACTTC.